This TCR beta chain was observed in a study of Ad26.COV2.S vaccination and SARS-CoV-2 variants. Profiling relied on immunoSEQ multiplex PCR, and the TCRdb table lists in-frame clones only, not all of them. Counted here are under 550,000 clones, over 75% occurring once; the ten biggest clones make up about 12%. Treatment denoted: over 15 received Ad26.COV2.S at low or high dose, single or two shots; five or six received placebo; per-sample allocation not given. Vaccine and placebo recipients were sampled on day 63 after the first injection. Trimming removed 2 bases at V and 0 bases at J, with 9 bases between. The CDR3 consists of 15 residues. The V gene's germline CDR1 is LGHNA and CDR2 YSLEER.

This sequence originates from a person aged 18-60 years who received the Ad26.COV2.S COVID-19 vaccine or a placebo. The chain carries TRBV4-3 and TRBJ2-3; D remains ambiguous. Specimen: peripheral blood, collected in a trial of Ad26.COV2.S vaccine versus placebo. The CDR3 loop is CASSQSYTSTDTQYF. The DNA for the CDR3 is TGCGCCAGCAGCCAATCGTACACGAGCACAGATACGCAGTATTTT.